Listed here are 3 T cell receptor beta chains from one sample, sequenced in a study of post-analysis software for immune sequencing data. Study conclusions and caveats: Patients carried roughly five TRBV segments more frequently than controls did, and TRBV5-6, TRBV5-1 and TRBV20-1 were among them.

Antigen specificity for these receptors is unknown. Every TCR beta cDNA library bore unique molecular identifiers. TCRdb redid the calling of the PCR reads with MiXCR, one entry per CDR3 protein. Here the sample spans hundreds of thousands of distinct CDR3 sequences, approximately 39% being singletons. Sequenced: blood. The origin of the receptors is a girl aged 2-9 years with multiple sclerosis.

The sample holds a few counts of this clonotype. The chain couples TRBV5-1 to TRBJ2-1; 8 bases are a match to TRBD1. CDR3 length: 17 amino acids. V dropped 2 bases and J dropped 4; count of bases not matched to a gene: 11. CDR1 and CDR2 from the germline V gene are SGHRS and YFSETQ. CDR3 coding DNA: TGCGCCAGCAGCTTAGAATTACAGGGGGAACGATACAATGAGCAGTTCTTC. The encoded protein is CASSLELQGERYNEQFF.

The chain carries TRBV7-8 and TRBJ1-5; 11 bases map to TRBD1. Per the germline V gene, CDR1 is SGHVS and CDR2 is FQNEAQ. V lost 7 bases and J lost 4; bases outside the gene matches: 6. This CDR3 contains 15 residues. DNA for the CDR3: TGTGCCAGCACCTCCGGACAGGGGGCGAATCAGCCCCAGCATTTT. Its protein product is CASTSGQGANQPQHF. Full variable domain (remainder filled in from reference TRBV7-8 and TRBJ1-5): GAGVSQSPRYKVAKRGQDVALRCDPISGHVSLFWYQQALGQGPEFLTYFQNEAQLDKSGLPSDRFFAERPEGSVSTLKIQRTQQEDSAVYLCASTSGQGANQPQHFGDGTRLSIL.

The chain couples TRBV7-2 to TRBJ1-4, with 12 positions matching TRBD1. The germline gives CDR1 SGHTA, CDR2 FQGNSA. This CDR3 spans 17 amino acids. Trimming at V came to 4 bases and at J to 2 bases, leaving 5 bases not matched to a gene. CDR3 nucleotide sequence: TGTGCCAGCAGCTCCGGGACAGGGGGCTCTACTAATGAAAAACTGTTTTTT. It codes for CASSSGTGGSTNEKLFF. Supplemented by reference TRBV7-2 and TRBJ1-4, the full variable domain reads GAGVSQSPSNKVTEKGKDVELRCDPISGHTALYWYRQSLGQGLEFLIYFQGNSAPDKSGLPSDRFSAERTGGSVSTLTIQRTQQEDSAVYLCASSSGTGGSTNEKLFFGSGTQLSVL.